The clone carrying this T cell receptor beta chain was counted only a few times. The antigen is not known. This CDR3 has 14 residues. Germline V lookup: CDR1 ENHRY, CDR2 SYGVKD. V was pared by 0 bases and J by 2 bases, with 1 base of the junction left unmatched. The entry originates in a study of T-cell memory formation after mild COVID-19. Study-level points and caveats: A second wave expanding day 15 to 37 was CD4+-biased; contracting clones were balanced. Mainly in CM and EM were contracting CD4+ clones; CD8+ were in EMRA. SARS-CoV-2 specificity of second-wave clones peaking day 37 was unconfirmed.

TCRdb itself ran the 5' RACE reads through MiXCR, one entry per CDR3 protein. The repertoire holds under 450,000 distinct CDR3 sequences, with 20% to 25% as singletons. The clonotype comes from a man aged 18 to 30 who had mild COVID-19 (a few samples of this study predate the infection). Cell type and time point are not known. The chain combines TRBV10-3 with TRBJ2-7; 7 nucleotides line up with TRBD1. Sequencing was carried out using PBMCs or a T cell subset sorted from them (not recorded which). The DNA of the CDR3 is TGTGCCATCAGTGAGTCCCAGGGGGCCTACGAGCAGTACTTC. It translates to CAISESQGAYEQYF.